The present T cell receptor (beta chain) was sequenced within a study of blood T cell repertoires in COVID-19. In the study overall: COVID-19 samples from acute and convalescent phases originated in the United States, Italy and Spain. PBMCs, B-cell-depleted T cells, or T cells provided the cDNA or gDNA that made up the material.

Authors' processing steps: Amplification of reference gene primers provided the estimated nucleated cell counts. Only in-frame clones appear in the TCRdb table, and some are missing; sequencing was by immunoSEQ multiplex PCR. V, J and clone size derive from that table, while D and trimming were established from the DNA sequence. Counted here are hundreds of thousands of clones, roughly four fifths occurring once; the ten biggest clones make up 8.9%. This CDR3 contains 12 residues. V was shortened by 4 bases and J by 1 base, with 7 bases between the two germline ends. Germline V gene data show CDR1 as GTSNPN and CDR2 as SVGIG (reference sequence).

V and J are TRBV30 and TRBJ2-5, with D unresolved. The sequenced material came from peripheral blood. The sequence came from a man older than 75 with acute or convalescent COVID-19. The CDR3 loop reads CAWTGIQETQYF. The DNA for the CDR3 is TGTGCCTGGACAGGAATCCAAGAGACCCAGTACTTC.